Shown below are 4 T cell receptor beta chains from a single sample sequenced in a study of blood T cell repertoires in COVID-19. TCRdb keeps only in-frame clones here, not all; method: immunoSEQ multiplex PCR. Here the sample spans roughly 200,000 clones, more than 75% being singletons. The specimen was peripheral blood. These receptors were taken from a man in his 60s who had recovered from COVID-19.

CDR3 amino acids: CASSSPLTGSGYTF. CDR3 coding DNA: TGTGCCAGCAGCTCCCCCTTGACAGGGAGTGGCTACACCTTC. This chain connects TRBV5-4 to TRBJ1-2; 7 nucleotides line up with TRBD1. This CDR3 contains 14 residues. CDR1 is SGHNT, CDR2 YYREEE, per germline (reference sequence). V shed 3 bases, J shed 7 bases, and the junction held 9 bases outside the gene matches.

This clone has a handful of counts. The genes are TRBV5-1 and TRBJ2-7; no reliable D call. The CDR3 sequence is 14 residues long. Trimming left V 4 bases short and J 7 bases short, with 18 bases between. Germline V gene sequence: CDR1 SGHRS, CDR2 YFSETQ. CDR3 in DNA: TGCGCCAGCAGCCCCGACCAGCCGGCGGATGAGCAGTACTTC. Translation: CASSPDQPADEQYF.

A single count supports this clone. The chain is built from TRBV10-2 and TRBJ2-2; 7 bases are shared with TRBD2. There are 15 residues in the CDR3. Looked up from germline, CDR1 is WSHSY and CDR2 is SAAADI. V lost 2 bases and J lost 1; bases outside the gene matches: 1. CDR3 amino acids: CASSELAVNTGELFF. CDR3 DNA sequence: TGCGCCAGCAGTGAGCTAGCGGTGAACACCGGGGAGCTGTTTTTT.

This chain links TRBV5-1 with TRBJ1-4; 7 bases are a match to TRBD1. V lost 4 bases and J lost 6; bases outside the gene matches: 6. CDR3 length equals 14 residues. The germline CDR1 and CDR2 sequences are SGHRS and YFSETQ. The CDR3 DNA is TGCGCCAGCAGCCTCGGACAGGCGGATGAAAAACTGTTTTTT. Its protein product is CASSLGQADEKLFF.